One and the same sample provided the 28 T cell receptor beta chains below, sequenced in a study of identical twins. TCRdb re-called the 5' RACE reads with MiXCR, one entry per CDR3 protein. The data show approximately 500,000 distinct CDR3 sequences, around 24% seen once. A further study also used this sample, focusing on T cells expressing NK-cell markers.

Sample: CD4+ T cells sorted from blood. Receptor source: a woman under 30 in good health.

Only a few counts were recorded for this clonotype. CDR3 protein: CAIRGWASGGAEEQFF. The CDR3 coding sequence is TGTGCCATCAGGGGCTGGGCTAGCGGGGGGGCCGAGGAGCAGTTCTTC. The V call is TRBV10-3, the J call TRBJ2-1, with 12 nucleotides matching TRBD2. In germline, CDR1 is ENHRY, CDR2 SYGVKD. The J segment lost 10 bases and the V segment lost 6 bases, leaving 13 bases of the junction unmatched. CDR3 size: 16 residues.

This clonotype turned up a few times. The DNA of the CDR3 is TGTGCCAGCAGCACACATAGCGGGAGACAAGATACGCAGTATTTT. Protein product: CASSTHSGRQDTQYF. V gene TRBV9 combines with J gene TRBJ2-3; 9 bases agree with TRBD2. V dropped 4 bases and J dropped 5; count of bases not matched to a gene: 8. Germline V lookup: CDR1 SGDLS, CDR2 YYNGEE. CDR3 length: 15 residues.

This clonotype occurred a few times. The J gene is TRBJ1-2, the V gene TRBV3-1, with 9 bases matching TRBD1. CDR3 length: 15 residues. The trim removed 4 bases at V and 8 bases at J, leaving 11 bases unmatched. CDR1 and CDR2 from the germline V gene are LGHDT and YNNKEL (reference sequence). The CDR3 DNA is TGTGCCAGCAGCCGAAACCCGGGACAGGGAGGAGGCTACACCTTC. Amino acids: CASSRNPGQGGGYTF.

V gene TRBV29-1 combines with J gene TRBJ2-2; D might be TRBD1 (6 bases). Germline assignment: CDR1 SQVTM and CDR2 ANQGSEA. V lost 7 bases, J lost 3 bases, and 15 bases lay in between. This CDR3 contains 14 residues. The CDR3 sequence is CSAAGTIDTGELFF. The DNA of the CDR3 is TGCAGCGCTGCCGGGACAATTGACACCGGGGAGCTGTTTTTT.

CDR3 amino acids: CASSQGSPQPQHF. CDR3 sequence (DNA): TGTGCCAGTTCACAGGGTTCGCCTCAGCCCCAGCATTTT. V gene TRBV6-1 combines with J gene TRBJ1-5; tentative D call: TRBD1 (6 bases). Trimming took 9 bases from V and 6 from J, leaving 15 bases between them. The V gene's germline CDR1 is MNHNS and CDR2 SASEGT. This CDR3 contains 13 residues.

This clonotype was counted between two and nine times. V and J are TRBV10-3 and TRBJ2-3; 7 bases fit TRBD2. V dropped 8 bases and J dropped 2; count of bases not matched to a gene: 10. This CDR3 has 15 amino acids. Germline CDR1 reads ENHRY; CDR2 reads SYGVKD. The chain's CDR3 is CAIGEKLALTDTQYF. The CDR3 region has the DNA TGTGCCATCGGGGAAAAACTAGCGCTCACAGATACGCAGTATTTT.

This clonotype was detected only a few times. The chain carries TRBV7-2 and TRBJ2-5; D may be TRBD2 (6 bases). The germline gives CDR1 SGHTA, CDR2 FQGNSA. Trimming cost V 6 bases and J 3 bases, with 17 bases left between them. The CDR3 is 15 amino acids. CDR3 nucleotide sequence: TGTGCCAGCAGTCGAAGACTAGGTTTGAAAGAGACCCAGTACTTC. Translating gives CASSRRLGLKETQYF. The full variable domain, in which reference TRBV7-2 and TRBJ2-5 provide the parts outside the CDR3, is GAGVSQSPSNKVTEKGKDVELRCDPISGHTALYWYRQSLGQGLEFLIYFQGNSAPDKSGLPSDRFSAERTGGSVSTLTIQRTQQEDSAVYLCASSRRLGLKETQYFGPGTRLLVL.

Concerning this clonotype itself: A much more abundant neighbour one base away suggests this may be a read error. This sequence joins TRBV5-1 and TRBJ2-7; the match to TRBD2 covers 11 bases. With V trimmed by 2 bases and J by 5 bases, 9 bases remained unmatched. The V gene's germline CDR1 is SGHRS and CDR2 YFSETQ. This CDR3 contains 16 residues. The CDR3 bases are TGCGCCAGCAGCTTTCCTTATAGCGGGAGGGCCAACGAGCAGTACTTC. Amino acids: CASSFPYSGRANEQYF.

This clonotype has a handful of counts. CDR3 sequence (DNA): TGCAGCGTTGACTCGCCGAGCGGCAGGGCCAAAAACATTCAGTACTTC. Residues: CSVDSPSGRAKNIQYF. The chain employs TRBV29-1 and TRBJ2-4; TRBD2 might be the D (5 bases). The CDR3 is made up of 16 amino acids. CDR1 SQVTM and CDR2 ANQGSEA come from the germline V gene. V lost 3 bases and J lost 1, with 16 bases in between.

The rearrangement links TRBV20-1 to TRBJ2-7; 10 bases match TRBD2. The length of the CDR3 is 15 residues. Trimming cost V 5 bases and J 4 bases; bases outside gene matches: 11. Germline CDR1 reads DFQATT; CDR2 reads SNEGSKA (reference sequence). This CDR3 is CSAPLPLAGVYEQYF. CDR3 nucleotide sequence: TGCAGTGCTCCTCTTCCCCTAGCGGGAGTGTACGAGCAGTACTTC.

This chain's CDR3 is CASQPTGELFF. The DNA of the CDR3 is TGTGCCAGCCAGCCCACCGGGGAGCTGTTTTTT. V and J are TRBV7-9 and TRBJ2-2; no clear D. Between the trimmed V and J ends, which lost 8 bases and 4 bases, there was a span of 5 bases. CDR1 and CDR2 (germline): SEHNR, FQNEAQ (reference sequence). The CDR3 length is 11 residues.

This clonotype was seen more than once but under ten times. This chain connects TRBV13 to TRBJ2-2; the match to TRBD1 covers 8 bases. CDR1 is PRHDT and CDR2 is FYEKMQ in the germline V gene (reference sequence). The length of the CDR3 is 15 residues. V trimming: 5 bases; J trimming: 3 bases; junction bases outside the gene matches: 5. For the CDR3, the DNA is TGTGCCAGCAGCACCTGGACAGGGTACACCGGGGAGCTGTTTTTT. Protein sequence: CASSTWTGYTGELFF.

This clonotype came up a few times. V and J are TRBV9 and TRBJ1-2, with 8 bases identical to TRBD1. CDR3 length equals 13 residues. V lost 4 bases to trimming and J lost 6 bases; unmatched junction nucleotides: 5. The germline CDR1 and CDR2 sequences are SGDLS and YYNGEE. CDR3 bases: TGTGCCAGCAGCACCCGGACAGGGAATGGCTACACCTTC. Amino acids: CASSTRTGNGYTF.

This clonotype was observed at least ten times. The chain uses TRBV20-1 and TRBJ1-3, with D perhaps TRBD1 (5 bases). V gave up 5 bases and J gave up 0 bases, with 14 bases separating them. Germline V gene lookup returns CDR1 DFQATT and CDR2 SNEGSKA (reference sequence). The CDR3 extends over 15 amino acids. This chain's CDR3 is CSAGREGHSGNTIYF. The CDR3, as DNA: TGCAGTGCTGGGAGAGAGGGGCACTCTGGAAACACCATATATTTT.

This clonotype has only a few counts. The chain recombines TRBV19 with TRBJ2-1, with 8 bases aligning to TRBD1. This CDR3 region has 19 residues. J was trimmed by 7 bases and V by 10 bases; bases with no gene match: 27. The germline V gene encodes CDR1 LNHDA and CDR2 SQIVND (reference sequence). The CDR3 bases are TGTGCCACCACGAACGAACCCCTTGCCAGCAGGGGGCCCGTGAATGAGCAGTTCTTC. Translated: CATTNEPLASRGPVNEQFF.

This chain connects TRBV29-1 to TRBJ2-1, with D unclear. Trimming took 5 bases from V and 13 from J, leaving 18 bases between them. Germline V CDR1 and CDR2: SQVTM, ANQGSEA. The length of the CDR3 is 12 residues. For the CDR3, the DNA is TGCAGCGTTTTCGCAAAAGACAACCCCCAGTTCTTC. Translated, it gives CSVFAKDNPQFF.

This clonotype appeared a few times. CDR3 sequence: CASSDRPGVQNIQYF. The CDR3 coding sequence is TGTGCCAGCAGCGACCGACCAGGGGTTCAAAACATTCAGTACTTC. The chain is built from TRBV9 and TRBJ2-4, with D possibly being TRBD1 (6 bases). The V end was cut by 3 bases, the J end by 5 bases, with 15 bases between. The CDR3 runs 15 residues. Germline V CDR1 and CDR2: SGDLS, YYNGEE.

This clonotype was recorded a few times. This rearrangement joins TRBV6-1 to TRBJ2-1; D unclear. Trimming removed 6 bases from V and 3 bases from J, with 9 bases in between. Germline V lookup: CDR1 MNHNS, CDR2 SASEGT. The CDR3 has 13 amino acids. CDR3 DNA: TGTGCCAGCAGCATTGACGACTACAATGAGCAGTTCTTC. Protein sequence: CASSIDDYNEQFF.

V and J are TRBV7-9 and TRBJ1-6, with a weak D call TRBD1 (6 bases). The CDR3 is 14 residues long. Trimming took 3 bases from V and 5 from J, leaving 8 bases between them. Germline V gives CDR1 SEHNR, CDR2 FQNEAQ (reference sequence). Here the CDR3 DNA reads TGTGCCAGCAGCTTGGACAGTAATAATTCACCCCTCCACTTT. Translating gives CASSLDSNNSPLHF.

V and J are TRBV9 and TRBJ2-3; D not resolved. V lost 0 bases and J lost 4, with 6 bases in between. Germline values: CDR1 SGDLS, CDR2 YYNGEE. This CDR3 spans 13 amino acids. CDR3 amino acids: CASSVEMADTQYF. The CDR3 DNA is TGTGCCAGCAGCGTAGAAATGGCAGATACGCAGTATTTT.

The chain recombines TRBV5-1 with TRBJ1-2, with a weak D call TRBD1 (6 bases). The CDR3 loop spans 16 amino acids. Germline V gene data show CDR1 as SGHRS and CDR2 as YFSETQ. Trimming shortened V by 0 bases and J by 0 bases, and 12 bases separated the two germline ends. The CDR3 sequence is CASSLVGQGSNYGYTF. DNA for the CDR3: TGCGCCAGCAGCTTGGTAGGGCAGGGGTCTAACTATGGCTACACCTTC.

This clonotype was counted only a few times. The V gene is TRBV28, the J gene TRBJ1-2; 10 bases agree with TRBD1. Germline lookup yields CDR1 MDHEN and CDR2 SYDVKM. The CDR3 is 16 residues long. The J segment lost 4 bases and the V segment lost 4 bases, leaving 9 bases of the junction unmatched. The chain's CDR3 is CASSSLSWTGGYGYTF. CDR3 DNA: TGTGCCAGCAGTTCCTTATCTTGGACAGGGGGCTATGGCTACACCTTC.

The gene calls are TRBV10-3 and TRBJ1-5, with unresolved D. This CDR3 has 18 amino acids. Germline CDR1 reads ENHRY; CDR2 reads SYGVKD. Trimming took off 2 bases at V and 2 bases at J, with 19 bases between the two ends. CDR3: CAISEASGMGKGNQPQHF. CDR3 in DNA: TGTGCCATCAGTGAGGCGTCGGGGATGGGTAAGGGCAATCAGCCCCAGCATTTT.

This clonotype has a single count. Written as DNA, the CDR3 is TGCGCCAGCAGCGCGGGCCCTGGGAACACTGAAGCTTTCTTT. Protein sequence: CASSAGPGNTEAFF. The chain employs TRBV5-1 and TRBJ1-1; D ambiguous. The germline V gene has CDR1 SGHRS and CDR2 YFSETQ. This CDR3 is built from 14 residues. Trimming took off 4 bases at V and 1 base at J, with 11 bases between the two ends. Together with reference TRBV5-1 and TRBJ1-1, the CDR3 gives the full variable domain: KAGVTQTPRYLIKTRGQQVTLSCSPISGHRSVSWYQQTPGQGLQFLFEYFSETQRNKGNFPGRFSGRQFSNSRSEMNVSTLELGDSALYLCASSAGPGNTEAFFGQGTRLTVV.

The genes are TRBV20-1 and TRBJ2-5; 7 bases fit TRBD2. The CDR3 length is 12 residues. Germline-derived CDR1 and CDR2 are DFQATT and SNEGSKA (reference sequence). V dropped 4 bases and J dropped 6; count of bases not matched to a gene: 5. This CDR3 reads CSATGLEQTQYF. In DNA, the CDR3 is TGCAGTGCTACCGGACTAGAACAGACCCAGTACTTC.

This clonotype has ten or more counts. The chain couples TRBV29-1 to TRBJ2-3; no firm D call. V shed 3 bases and J shed 0 bases, with 16 bases lying between them. CDR1 and CDR2 (germline): SQVTM, ANQGSEA. The CDR3 contains 16 residues. The CDR3 protein is CSVDDRKRVSTDTQYF. DNA of the CDR3: TGCAGCGTTGACGATAGAAAAAGGGTTAGCACAGATACGCAGTATTTT.

The chain employs TRBV7-9 and TRBJ2-7, with D possibly TRBD2 on 7 matching bases. Germline values: CDR1 SEHNR, CDR2 FQNEAQ (reference sequence). This CDR3 comprises 14 residues. Trimming removed 2 bases from V and 5 bases from J, with 13 bases in between. The CDR3 coding sequence is TGTGCCAGCAGCTTAAAAGGGGGGGAGCACGAGCAGTACTTC. This encodes CASSLKGGEHEQYF.

Only a few counts were recorded for this clonotype. Here the CDR3 reads CSAREGSVRETQYF. CDR3 nucleotides: TGCAGTGCTAGAGAGGGGTCTGTGCGGGAGACCCAGTACTTC. The chain has TRBV20-1 and TRBJ2-5; D is ambiguous. CDR3 size: 14 residues. Per the germline V gene, CDR1 is DFQATT and CDR2 is SNEGSKA (reference sequence). Trimming stripped 0 bases from V and 5 bases from J, with 13 bases between.